This T cell receptor beta chain was identified during a study of regulatory T cells in long-lasting Graves disease. Time point of the sample: newly diagnosed GD, antithyroid drugs for less than 3 months. PBMC RNA was the source of the TCR library. CDR3-region Arm-PCR and iRepertoire HTBI primers produced the TCR beta libraries. TCRdb ran MiXCR on the multiplex PCR reads and lists one entry per CDR3 protein. The sample lists about 420,000 distinct CDR3 sequences; roughly 15% were seen once. This clonotype was seen a handful of times. The same sample was also studied in work on T cells in Graves' hyperthyroidism and ophthalmopathy.

This specimen was peripheral blood mononuclear cells (PBMCs), taken at new diagnosis, from a patient treated with antithyroid drugs. The TCR sequence derives from a woman aged 18 to 35 with Graves disease.

The CDR3 spells CASSIGQITYNEQFF. The DNA of the CDR3 is TGTGCCAGTAGTATAGGGCAGATCACCTACAATGAGCAGTTCTTC. V gene TRBV19 combines with J gene TRBJ2-1, with D unclear. This CDR3 is built from 15 residues. Germline loops: CDR1 LNHDA, CDR2 SQIVND (reference sequence). Trimming cost V 1 base and J 2 bases, with 9 bases left between them.